A single sample gave rise to the 30 T cell receptor beta chains below, sequenced in a study of identical twins. TCRdb reanalysed the 5' RACE reads using MiXCR and keeps one entry per CDR3 protein. This sample carries 400,000 to 500,000 distinct CDR3 sequences, roughly an eighth of them seen once, and the ten largest clones take 0.98%. These data were also filed under a second study, of yellow fever vaccine responses in identical twins.

Sequenced material: CD4+ T cells sorted from blood. These receptors originate from a woman between 18 and 29 years old in good health.

In its sample, this clonotype was seen a few times. This chain links TRBV21-1 with TRBJ2-5; TRBD2 was called by the table and not checked on the DNA. TRBV21-1 is labeled a pseudogene. This CDR3 comprises 20 residues. The CDR3 DNA reads as TGTGCCAGCAGCAAAGTAGAGGGGTTCAGAGGTCCTAGCGCCCCAGAGACCCAGTACTTC. Residues: CASSKVEGFRGPSAPETQYF.

This chain joins TRBV4-2 and TRBJ2-4; possibly TRBD1 or TRBD2 for D (6 bases each). The germline V gene encodes CDR1 LGHNA and CDR2 YNFKEQ. This CDR3 is 16 amino acids long. Trimming took 5 bases from V and 5 from J, leaving 19 bases between them. The CDR3, as DNA: TGTGCCAGCAGCTTTAGGGGGGAACAGGCCCAAAACATTCAGTACTTC. Its translation: CASSFRGEQAQNIQYF.

The chain employs TRBV18 and TRBJ1-4; D is ambiguous. This CDR3 region has 16 residues. The germline V gene has CDR1 KGHSH and CDR2 LQKENI. V dropped 2 bases and J dropped 0 bases, with 10 bases sitting between them. The CDR3 here is CASSPTQGATNEKLFF. In nucleotides, the CDR3 is TGTGCCAGCTCACCAACGCAAGGAGCAACTAATGAAAAACTGTTTTTT.

The V and J genes are TRBV29-1 and TRBJ2-3, with 9 bases lining up with TRBD1. V lost 8 bases to trimming and J lost 11 bases; unmatched junction nucleotides: 8. This CDR3 is built from 11 residues. The V gene's germline CDR1 is SQVTM and CDR2 ANQGSEA. The CDR3 bases are TGCAGCCTGAGGACAGGGGTTGTGCAGTATTTT. It codes for CSLRTGVVQYF.

This chain connects TRBV18 to TRBJ2-7; D might be TRBD2 (5 bases). The V gene lost 0 bases and the J gene lost 3 bases, with 6 bases spanning the gap. CDR1 is KGHSH, CDR2 LQKENI, per germline. The CDR3 has 13 residues. The CDR3 nucleotides read TGTGCCAGCTCACCACCCCGGGACTACGAGCAGTACTTC. Translation gives CASSPPRDYEQYF.

This clonotype has just a few counts. CDR3: CASSLGTGSRPDTQYF. The CDR3 bases are TGTGCCAGCAGCTTGGGGACAGGGAGTAGGCCAGATACGCAGTATTTT. The V gene is TRBV7-6, the J gene TRBJ2-3; 9 nucleotides match TRBD1. V shed 3 bases and J 4 bases; nucleotides not matched to a gene: 8. This CDR3 spans 16 amino acids. Germline V gives CDR1 SGHVS, CDR2 FNYEAQ. The variable domain in full, with the rest retrieved from reference TRBV7-6 and TRBJ2-3, is GAGVSQSPRYKVTKRGQDVALRCDPISGHVSLYWYRQALGQGPEFLTYFNYEAQQDKSGLPNDRFSAERPEGSISTLTIQRTEQRDSAMYRCASSLGTGSRPDTQYFGPGTRLTVL.

The sample holds a few counts of this clonotype. In DNA form, the CDR3 reads TGTGCCAGCAGTTCCTCCTCCGCGGGACTCACTAGCACAGATACGCAGTATTTT. As protein: CASSSSSAGLTSTDTQYF. The chain carries TRBV12-3 or TRBV12-4 and TRBJ2-3; D perhaps matches TRBD2 (6 bases). The V and J ends lost 4 bases and 0 bases respectively, with 20 bases between them. The CDR3 is 18 residues long.

This clonotype was counted a few times. The chain employs TRBV21-1 and TRBJ2-2; no DNA check was done on the table's D call, TRBD1. TRBV21-1 is a listed pseudogene. The CDR3 extends over 16 amino acids. CDR3 nucleotides: TGTGCCAGCAGCAAAGTGGAGGGGGGGCCCACCGGGGAGCTGTTTTTT. Translating it yields CASSKVEGGPTGELFF.

V gene TRBV28 combines with J gene TRBJ2-7, with D perhaps TRBD1 (5 bases). V lost 6 bases to trimming and J lost 0 bases, with 12 bases between them. Germline assignment: CDR1 MDHEN and CDR2 SYDVKM. The CDR3 sequence is 14 residues long. CDR3 sequence: CASSPKGDSYEQYF. The CDR3 coding sequence is TGTGCCAGCAGCCCAAAAGGGGACTCCTACGAGCAGTACTTC.

This clonotype was found many times. The rearrangement joins TRBV12-3 or TRBV12-4 to TRBJ2-4; the D gene is possibly TRBD2 (5 bases). The V and J ends lost 2 bases and 3 bases respectively, with 14 bases between them. This CDR3 contains 16 residues. The CDR3, as DNA: TGTGCCAGCAGTTTACCATCCGACCGGGGCAAAAACATTCAGTACTTC. Its protein product is CASSLPSDRGKNIQYF.

The CDR3: CASSPLVGTGTDTQYF. The CDR3 region has the DNA TGTGCCAGCAGCCCTTTAGTCGGAACGGGCACAGATACGCAGTATTTT. The J gene is TRBJ2-3, the V gene TRBV7-9; no definite D call. Germline loops: CDR1 SEHNR, CDR2 FQNEAQ (reference sequence). The CDR3 contains 16 residues. V was clipped by 5 bases and J by 1 base, with 16 bases between them.

This clonotype was picked up a small number of times. The chain joins TRBV20-1 to TRBJ2-2, with 8 bases identical to TRBD2. The CDR3 covers 14 residues. CDR1 is DFQATT, CDR2 SNEGSKA, per germline (reference sequence). The trim removed 3 bases at V and 4 bases at J, leaving 4 bases unmatched. This CDR3 reads CSASGRAGTGELFF. The CDR3 DNA reads TGCAGTGCTAGCGGGAGGGCAGGCACCGGGGAGCTGTTTTTT.

This clonotype was detected ten times or more. The chain recombines TRBV20-1 with TRBJ2-7, with 7 positions matching TRBD1. J gave up 6 bases and V 5 bases, and 7 bases lay outside the gene matches. Germline-derived CDR1 and CDR2 are DFQATT and SNEGSKA (reference sequence). There are 12 residues in the CDR3. CDR3 coding DNA: TGCAGTGCTCATCAGACAGGGCCCGAGCAGTACTTC. Translation gives CSAHQTGPEQYF.

Only a few counts were recorded for this clonotype. The chain has TRBV28 and TRBJ2-7; TRBD1 is a possible D gene (6 bases). Germline V lookup: CDR1 MDHEN, CDR2 SYDVKM. The CDR3 loop spans 16 amino acids. The V end was cut by 2 bases, the J end by 4 bases, with 18 bases between. CDR3 in amino acids: CASSLGAGAPPYEQYF. The CDR3 DNA reads as TGTGCCAGCAGTTTAGGGGCAGGGGCCCCTCCGTACGAGCAGTACTTC.

This clonotype was seen a handful of times. The chain joins TRBV11-2 to TRBJ2-7; 7 positions agree with TRBD1. CDR1 is SGHAT, CDR2 FQNNGV, per germline. Losses at the gene ends were 5 bases for V and 6 bases for J; bases not matched to a gene: 7. The CDR3 loop spans 13 amino acids. The CDR3 coding sequence is TGTGCCAGCAGCCAGAAAACAGGGGTCGAGCAGTACTTC. Its protein product is CASSQKTGVEQYF.

The chain has TRBV20-1 and TRBJ2-7, with TRBD2 matching over 13 bases. Germline V gene data show CDR1 as DFQATT and CDR2 as SNEGSKA (reference sequence). The CDR3 has 16 residues. Trimming at V came to 0 bases and at J to 6 bases, leaving 8 bases not matched to a gene. The CDR3 nucleotides read TGCAGTGCTAGAGAAGGCACCGGACTAGCGGGAGTCGAGCAGTACTTC. Its protein product is CSAREGTGLAGVEQYF.

The sample holds many counts of this clonotype. This sequence joins TRBV29-1 and TRBJ2-7; no reliable D call. This CDR3 contains 11 residues. Germline CDR1 and CDR2: SQVTM and ANQGSEA. V dropped 3 bases and J dropped 4 bases, with 7 bases sitting between them. CDR3 nucleotide sequence: TGCAGCGTTGACACGGGTTACGAGCAGTACTTC. Translating it yields CSVDTGYEQYF.

This clonotype has only a few counts. V is TRBV5-6 and J is TRBJ2-7, with D hard to call. Looked up from germline, CDR1 is SGHDT and CDR2 is YYEEEE. Trimming took off 4 bases at V and 0 bases at J, with 14 bases between the two ends. The CDR3 spans 15 residues. The CDR3 is CASSRRSGFSYEQYF. The CDR3 region has the DNA TGTGCCAGCAGCAGACGGTCAGGCTTCTCCTACGAGCAGTACTTC.

This clonotype was picked up many times. The chain joins TRBV7-2 to TRBJ2-7; D is uncertain. The length of the CDR3 is 13 residues. Trimming removed 3 bases at V and 10 bases at J, with 16 bases between. Germline V gene data show CDR1 as SGHTA and CDR2 as FQGNSA. The DNA for the CDR3 is TGTGCCAGCAGCTTCGAAAGGACGGTCCTCCAGTACTTC. Protein product: CASSFERTVLQYF.

The gene calls are TRBV2 and TRBJ2-7; D could derive from TRBD1 or TRBD2 (5 bases each). This CDR3 is built from 15 residues. The V end was cut by 4 bases, the J end by 2 bases, with 15 bases between. CDR1 and CDR2 from the germline V gene are SNHLY and FYNNEI. This CDR3 reads CASSAETGPTYEQYF. CDR3 sequence (DNA): TGTGCCAGCAGTGCAGAGACGGGACCAACCTACGAGCAGTACTTC. Looking up the rest from reference TRBV2 and TRBJ2-7 gives the full variable domain: EPEVTQTPSHQVTQMGQEVILRCVPISNHLYFYWYRQILGQKVEFLVSFYNNEISEKSEIFDDQFSVERPDGSNFTLKIRSTKLEDSAMYFCASSAETGPTYEQYFGPGTRLTVT.

This clonotype was recorded a few times. This chain connects TRBV10-3 to TRBJ2-7; maybe TRBD2 (7 bases). The germline V gene has CDR1 ENHRY and CDR2 SYGVKD. V was clipped by 8 bases and J by 5 bases, with 22 bases between them. The CDR3 has 15 residues. The CDR3 DNA reads TGTGCCATCGCCAGGGGTGCGCAAGGGGGGGACGAGCAGTACTTC. It is translated as CAIARGAQGGDEQYF.

This clonotype came up many times. The chain couples TRBV12-3 or TRBV12-4 to TRBJ2-7; D remains ambiguous. Deletions cut 6 bases from V and 3 bases from J, with 6 bases between. CDR3 length: 11 amino acids. The CDR3 region has the DNA TGTGCCAGCAGCCTATACTACGAGCAGTACTTC. Residues: CASSLYYEQYF.

There are a few counts of this clonotype. V and J are TRBV4-2 and TRBJ2-7; 12 bases line up with TRBD2. CDR3 length: 19 amino acids. In germline, CDR1 is LGHNA, CDR2 YNFKEQ. V lost 4 bases, J lost 3 bases, and 16 bases stayed unmatched. In DNA, the CDR3 is TGTGCCAGCAGCCCGGAGCTAGCGGGAGGGCTTCCCCCTCTCTACGAGCAGTACTTC. Translated: CASSPELAGGLPPLYEQYF.

The chain employs TRBV28 and TRBJ2-7; possible D gene TRBD2, 6 bases. Trimming cost V 8 bases and J 3 bases, with 17 bases left between them. Germline V lookup: CDR1 MDHEN, CDR2 SYDVKM. There are 14 residues in the CDR3. The CDR3 is CASSGGFYDYEQYF. The CDR3 DNA reads TGTGCCAGCTCCGGAGGGTTCTATGACTACGAGCAGTACTTC.

In its sample, this clonotype was seen a few times. The J gene is TRBJ2-3, the V gene TRBV11-2; the D gene is possibly TRBD2 (6 bases). Between the trimmed V and J ends, which lost 4 bases and 1 base, there was a span of 9 bases. The CDR3 runs to 14 residues. Germline V gene sequence: CDR1 SGHAT, CDR2 FQNNGV. The CDR3 coding sequence is TGTGCCAGCAGCTCATGGGGGGGCACAGATACGCAGTATTTT. Translation: CASSSWGGTDTQYF.

In this sample, this clonotype turned up many times. This chain joins TRBV6-5 and TRBJ2-1; D is perhaps TRBD1 (5 bases). CDR1 is MNHEY, CDR2 SVGAGI, per germline. V was cut by 7 bases and J by 5 bases, with 9 bases left in between. The CDR3 extends over 12 amino acids. CDR3 amino acids: CASKRGDNEQFF. CDR3 DNA sequence: TGTGCCAGCAAAAGGGGTGACAATGAGCAGTTCTTC.

The chain uses TRBV11-2 and TRBJ2-1, with 12 bases lining up with TRBD1. This CDR3 contains 16 residues. Germline CDR1 SGHAT, CDR2 FQNNGV. J lost 10 bases, V lost 2 bases, and 9 bases had no gene match. The CDR3 DNA reads as TGTGCCAGCAGCTTACCCGGGACAGGGGGCCTTGGGGAGCAGTTCTTC. Translation gives CASSLPGTGGLGEQFF.

J is TRBJ1-3 and V is TRBV6-1; D gene ambiguous. Trimming shortened V by 0 bases and J by 0 bases, and 6 bases separated the two germline ends. Germline-derived CDR1 and CDR2 are MNHNS and SASEGT. The CDR3 length is 15 residues. CDR3 bases: TGTGCCAGCAGTGAAGCGGGTAGCTCTGGAAACACCATATATTTT. It is translated as CASSEAGSSGNTIYF.

The table lists this clonotype with a few counts. The genes are TRBV3-1 and TRBJ2-1, with a weak D call TRBD2 (7 bases). The CDR3 sequence is 16 residues long. The germline V gene has CDR1 LGHDT and CDR2 YNNKEL (reference sequence). Trimming removed 0 bases at V and 6 bases at J, with 15 bases between. The CDR3 DNA follows: TGTGCCAGCAGCCAAGAGAGGCCGGGGGGCCCCAATGAGCAGTTCTTC. As protein: CASSQERPGGPNEQFF.

The J gene is TRBJ2-5, the V gene TRBV11-2, with TRBD2 matching 12 bases. The CDR3 has 19 residues. The germline gives CDR1 SGHAT, CDR2 FQNNGV. Germline trimming cut 0 bases from V and 5 bases from J; bases unmatched to any gene: 13. As DNA, the CDR3 is TGTGCCAGCAGCTTAGAGACTAGCGGGAGAATACGGAAGGGGGAGACCCAGTACTTC. It specifies CASSLETSGRIRKGETQYF. Complete variable domain (other parts from reference TRBV11-2 and TRBJ2-5): EAGVAQSPRYKIIEKRQSVAFWCNPISGHATLYWYQQILGQGPKLLIQFQNNGVVDDSQLPKDRFSAERLKGVDSTLKIQPAKLEDSAVYLCASSLETSGRIRKGETQYFGPGTRLLVL.